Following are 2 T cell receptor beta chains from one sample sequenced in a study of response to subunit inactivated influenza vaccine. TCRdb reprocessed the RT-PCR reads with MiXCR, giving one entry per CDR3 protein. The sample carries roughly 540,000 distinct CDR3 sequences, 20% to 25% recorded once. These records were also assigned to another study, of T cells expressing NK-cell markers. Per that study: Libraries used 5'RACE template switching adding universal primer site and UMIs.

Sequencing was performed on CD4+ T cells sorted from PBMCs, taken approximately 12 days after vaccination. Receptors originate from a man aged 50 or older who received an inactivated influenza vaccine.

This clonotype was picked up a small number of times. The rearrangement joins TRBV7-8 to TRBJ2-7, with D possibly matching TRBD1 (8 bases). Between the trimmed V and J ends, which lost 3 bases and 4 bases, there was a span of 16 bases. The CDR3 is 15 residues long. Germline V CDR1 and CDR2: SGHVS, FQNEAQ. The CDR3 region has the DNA TGTGCCAGCAGCTTCGACAGGGGAGGGGGATACGAGCAGTACTTC. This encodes CASSFDRGGGYEQYF. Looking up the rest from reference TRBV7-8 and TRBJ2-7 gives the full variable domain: GAGVSQSPRYKVAKRGQDVALRCDPISGHVSLFWYQQALGQGPEFLTYFQNEAQLDKSGLPSDRFFAERPEGSVSTLKIQRTQQEDSAVYLCASSFDRGGGYEQYFGPGTRLTVT.

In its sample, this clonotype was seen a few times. DNA of the CDR3: TGTGCCAGCAGTCCCACCCTAGGGGCTAACTATGGCTACACCTTC. This codes for CASSPTLGANYGYTF. The chain carries TRBV28 and TRBJ1-2; TRBD1 is a possible D gene (5 bases). This CDR3 has 15 amino acids. Germline-derived CDR1 and CDR2 are MDHEN and SYDVKM. V lost 5 bases and J 0 bases, leaving 13 bases between the germline ends.